The following is a TCR beta chain sequence with its context. The data derive from a study of blood T cell repertoires in COVID-19. Turning to the study itself: Sources were T cells, B-cell-depleted T cells, or PBMCs; the material itself was cDNA or gDNA.

The assay was immunoSEQ multiplex PCR, and TCRdb's table has in-frame clones only and misses some. The table includes roughly 70,000 clones, over 75% detected once. The germline CDR1 and CDR2 sequences are MNHEY and SMNVEV (reference sequence). The CDR3 has 14 residues. V lost 1 base and J 6 bases, leaving 10 bases between the germline ends. Sequenced: peripheral blood. The V gene is TRBV27, the J gene TRBJ2-1, with no clear D. This sequence originates from a woman at least 80 years old with active or convalescent COVID-19. The CDR3 DNA sequence: TGTGCCAGCAGTTTATTTGCGCCGGGCAATGAGCAGTTCTTC. Translation: CASSLFAPGNEQFF.